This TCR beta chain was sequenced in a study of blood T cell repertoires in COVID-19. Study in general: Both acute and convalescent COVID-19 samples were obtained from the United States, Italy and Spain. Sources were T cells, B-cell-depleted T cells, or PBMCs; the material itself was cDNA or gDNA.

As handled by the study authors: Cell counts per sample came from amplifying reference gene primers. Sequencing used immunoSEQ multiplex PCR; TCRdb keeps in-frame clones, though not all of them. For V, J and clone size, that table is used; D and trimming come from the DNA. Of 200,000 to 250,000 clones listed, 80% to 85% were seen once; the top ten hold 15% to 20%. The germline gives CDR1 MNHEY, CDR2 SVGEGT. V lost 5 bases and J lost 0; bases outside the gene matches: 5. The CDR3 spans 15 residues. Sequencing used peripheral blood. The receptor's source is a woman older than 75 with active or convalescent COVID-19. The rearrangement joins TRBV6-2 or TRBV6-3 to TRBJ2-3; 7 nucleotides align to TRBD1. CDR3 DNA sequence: TGTGCCAGCAGTCGAGGGGGCAAAAGCACAGATACGCAGTATTTT. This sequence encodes CASSRGGKSTDTQYF.